This entry features one T cell receptor beta chain sequence. Its antigen target is currently unknown. It has no much larger one-base neighbor in the sample; base qualities were not kept. The data derive from a study of T cell repertoires in cytomegalovirus infection (dated by TCRdb to about 2019). For the study in its entirety: Donor HLA type was relevant to the analysis, as public TCR beta signatures indicated carriage of CMV infection together with the matching HLA type. Broad study findings and their caveats: Cumulative frequency of public TCR beta family members discriminated carriers of CMV infection plus the relevant HLA type in this cohort and an independent roughly 350-donor cohort. The ex vivo response was dominated by HLA-C-restricted CMV-specific TCR beta clonotypes, which also provided the single most frequent clonotype in two of eight donors.

The V and J ends are trimmed by 3 bases and 6 bases, leaving 9 bases between them. From cysteine to phenylalanine, the CDR3 is 12 amino acids long. Only the CDR3 region is kept as DNA, spanning 36 bases read in frame from base 1. Instrument used: Illumina HiSeq 1500. TCRdb reanalyzed the raw reads on its own, using fastp at Q25 for trimming and MiXCR for clone calling, and kept in-frame beta chains. Under each unique CDR3 protein, matching rows form one entry showing the most common genes and DNA. Across this sample there are around 630,000 distinct CDR3 sequences, with approximately 24% seen only once. The ten largest clonotypes hold 6.5% to 10% of the sample.

The V and J segments used are TRBV12-3 or TRBV12-4 and TRBJ2-7; no D segment can be confidently identified. The TCR sequence derives from a human donor in good health (CMV status not recorded). Some clones in this sample may be carry-over from other donors' samples. The sequenced sample consisted of CD8+ T cells from PBMCs. The CDR3 has the sequence CASSLEIFEQYF. The bases read TGTGCCAGCAGTTTGGAAATCTTCGAGCAGTACTTC.